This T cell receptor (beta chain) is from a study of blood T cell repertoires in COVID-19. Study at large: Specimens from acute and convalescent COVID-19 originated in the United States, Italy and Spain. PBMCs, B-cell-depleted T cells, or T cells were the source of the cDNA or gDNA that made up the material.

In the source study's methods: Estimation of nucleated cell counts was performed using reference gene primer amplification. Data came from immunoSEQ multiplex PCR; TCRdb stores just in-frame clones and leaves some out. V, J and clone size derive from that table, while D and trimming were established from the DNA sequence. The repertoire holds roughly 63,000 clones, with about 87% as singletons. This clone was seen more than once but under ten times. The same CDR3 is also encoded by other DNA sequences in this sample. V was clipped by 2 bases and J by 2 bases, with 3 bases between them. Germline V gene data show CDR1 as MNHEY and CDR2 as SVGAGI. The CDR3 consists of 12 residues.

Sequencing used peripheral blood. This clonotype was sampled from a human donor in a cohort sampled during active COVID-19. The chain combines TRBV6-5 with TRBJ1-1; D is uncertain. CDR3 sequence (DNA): TGTGCCAGCAGTTACCCAAACACTGAAGCTTTCTTT. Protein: CASSYPNTEAFF.